Shown below are 5 T cell receptor beta chains from a single sample sequenced in a study of cytomegalovirus exposure and HLA in healthy donors. Use of 60 Vbeta and 13 Jbeta primers characterized the PCR. Libraries were prepared by immunoSEQ multiplex PCR; TCRdb keeps only in-frame clonotypes and omits some of them. This table holds about 120,000 clones, approximately 82% found once. Sample: PBMCs. Every receptor here comes from a man between 18 and 35 years old in good health and CMV-seropositive.

This rearrangement joins TRBV27 to TRBJ2-2, with D possibly being TRBD2 (6 bases). The germline V and J ends were trimmed by 2 bases and 0 bases, with 10 bases remaining between them. Germline V gene data show CDR1 as MNHEY and CDR2 as SMNVEV (reference sequence). The CDR3 runs 16 residues. The CDR3 region is CASSLIRGSNTGELFF. The CDR3 DNA reads as TGTGCCAGCAGTTTAATACGGGGGTCGAACACCGGGGAGCTGTTTTTT.

The chain links TRBV7-6 to TRBJ1-4; D is uncertain. This CDR3 has 13 amino acids. Per the germline V gene, CDR1 is SGHVS and CDR2 is FNYEAQ. Trimming cost V 5 bases and J 8 bases, with 12 bases left between them. CDR3 nucleotides: TGTGCCAGCAGCCCCCCCTCCGGGGAAAAACTGTTTTTT. Its translation: CASSPPSGEKLFF.

The table lists this clone with a count of one. The rearrangement uses TRBV21-1 and TRBJ2-5; the table's D call, TRBD2, was not checked against the DNA. TRBV21-1 is a pseudogene segment. This CDR3 region has 14 residues. The CDR3 coding sequence is TGTGCCAGCAGCAATTTCCTTCACCAAGAGACCCAGTACTTC. Translated, it gives CASSNFLHQETQYF.

The chain is built from TRBV10-3 and TRBJ2-1; TRBD2 matches at 12 bases. From germline, CDR1 is ENHRY and CDR2 SYGVKD. The CDR3 totals 16 residues. V lost 2 bases to trimming and J lost 5 bases; unmatched junction nucleotides: 4. The CDR3 loop reads CAISERLAGENNEQFF. The DNA of the CDR3 is TGTGCCATCAGTGAGAGACTAGCGGGGGAGAACAATGAGCAGTTCTTC.

This chain links TRBV7-3 with TRBJ2-3, with D possibly being TRBD2 (5 bases). The CDR3 is 15 amino acids. V was shortened by 5 bases and J by 2 bases, with 14 bases between the two germline ends. In germline, CDR1 is SGHTA, CDR2 FQGTGA. CDR3 loop: CASSPGYGNTDTQYF. The CDR3 nucleotides read TGTGCCAGCAGCCCCGGGTACGGGAACACAGATACGCAGTATTTT.